The present T cell receptor beta chain was sequenced within a study of blood T cell repertoires in COVID-19. In the authors' workflow: Researchers report that nucleated cell counts were estimated from reference gene primer amplification. Using immunoSEQ multiplex PCR, the repertoire was profiled, and TCRdb retains in-frame clones only, with some absent. The V and J calls and clone size were taken over from that table, and D and trimming were inferred from the DNA. The repertoire includes over 250,000 clones, 70% to 90% of them detected once, and 0.7% to 0.85% sits in the top ten. Trimming took 3 bases from V and 0 from J; bases not matched to a gene: 6. The germline CDR1 and CDR2 sequences are KGHDR and SFDVKD. The CDR3 is 17 amino acids.

Input material: peripheral blood. The source is a woman in her 30s with acute or convalescent COVID-19. The J gene is TRBJ2-1, the V gene TRBV24-1, with 8 bases matching TRBD2. DNA of the CDR3: TGTGCCACCAGTGATGCGTCCGGGACTAGCTCCTACAATGAGCAGTTCTTC. It specifies CATSDASGTSSYNEQFF.